This is a list of T cell receptor beta chains from one sample in a study of T cell responses to AZD1222 COVID-19 vaccine. Sequenced by immunoSEQ multiplex PCR; TCRdb stores in-frame clones only, minus some. The sample has around 85,000 clones, around 90% seen once. The sample in question was peripheral blood, obtained 28 days after the second AZD1222 dose. The source is an adult who received the AZD1222 COVID-19 vaccine. Each CDR3 is given with its conserved first and last residue. Fields, in order: clone size, J gene, V gene, D gene, CDR3 protein, CDR3 DNA. A D gene is named only where the DNA matches it firmly. Size is stated for part of the rows, as once, few or many counts, or as a class when the clone is expanded.

- TRBJ2-1 TRBV5-1 TRBD1 CASSYTATGKSYNEQFF TGCGCCAGCAGCTATACTGCGACAGGGAAGTCCTACAATGAGCAGTTCTTC
- TRBJ1-6 TRBV9 - CASSVGSNSPLHF TGTGCCAGCAGCGTAGGGTCTAATTCACCCCTCCACTTT
- TRBJ2-3 TRBV6-5 - CASSYTRGAPTDTQYF TGTGCCAGCAGTTACACTCGGGGGGCCCCCACAGATACGCAGTATTTT
- TRBJ1-6 TRBV7-6 TRBD1 CASSDRQGIYNSPLHF TGTGCCAGCAGCGATCGACAGGGAATCTATAATTCACCCCTCCACTTT
once TRBJ2-7 TRBV5-6 - CASSLARGQRAEQYF TGTGCCAGCAGCTTGGCGCGGGGACAGAGAGCCGAGCAGTACTTC
few TRBJ1-6 TRBV7-8 TRBD1 CASSLPGQVGSPLHF TGTGCCAGCAGCTTACCGGGACAGGTCGGTTCACCCCTCCACTTT
- TRBJ1-2 TRBV7-9 - CASSPPVSEKAGYGYTF TGTGCCAGCAGCCCCCCGGTCTCTGAGAAGGCGGGGTATGGCTACACCTTC
- TRBJ1-3 TRBV4-1 - CASSDRGTSGNTIYF TGCGCCAGCAGCGACAGAGGGACCTCTGGAAACACCATATATTTT
- TRBJ1-2 TRBV12-3/TRBV12-4 - CASSLGSYGYTF TGTGCCAGCAGTTTGGGAAGCTATGGCTACACCTTC
- TRBJ1-1 TRBV7-9 - CASSPQVAFF TGTGCCAGCAGCCCTCAGGTCGCTTTCTTT
- TRBJ2-3 TRBV30 TRBD1 CAWTARGTRLTDTQYF TGTGCCTGGACCGCCAGGGGGACCCGACTTACAGATACGCAGTATTTT
once TRBJ1-6 TRBV7-2 - CASSLGDRSSSYNSPLHF TGTGCCAGCAGCTTGGGGGATAGAAGCAGCTCCTATAATTCACCCCTCCACTTT
- TRBJ2-1 TRBV11-2 - CASSFAPGEQFF TGTGCCAGCAGCTTCGCCCCGGGGGAGCAGTTCTTC
- TRBJ2-1 TRBV6-4 - CASTSYGIRANEQFF TGTGCCAGCACATCGTACGGGATCAGGGCCAATGAGCAGTTCTTC
- TRBJ2-1 TRBV9 - CASSDSLGASLGNEQFF TGTGCCAGCAGCGACTCTCTCGGGGCTAGCTTGGGCAATGAGCAGTTCTTC
- TRBJ1-2 TRBV20-1 - CSASLAGVNYGYTF TGCAGTGCTAGTCTGGCAGGGGTCAACTATGGCTACACCTTC
- TRBJ1-1 TRBV15 TRBD1 CATSRGGGTLDTEAFF TGTGCCACCAGCAGAGGAGGGGGCACTTTGGACACTGAAGCTTTCTTT
- TRBJ2-1 TRBV24-1 - CATRGPRGNEQFF TGTGCCACCAGGGGCCCCCGGGGGAATGAGCAGTTCTTC
once TRBJ2-1 TRBV5-1 TRBD1 CASSLDRGLRANEQFF TGCGCCAGCAGCCTTGATAGGGGGCTTAGGGCCAATGAGCAGTTCTTC
- TRBJ2-1 TRBV5-1 - CASSLGPSGNEQFF TGCGCCAGCAGCTTGGGCCCTTCTGGCAATGAGCAGTTCTTC
- TRBJ1-3 TRBV12-3/TRBV12-4 - CASRGGLGNTIYF TGTGCCAGCAGGGGGGGACTAGGAAACACCATATATTTT
- TRBJ1-1 TRBV12-3/TRBV12-4 - CASSFYGTEAFF TGTGCCAGCAGTTTTTACGGGACTGAAGCTTTCTTT
- TRBJ2-7 TRBV14 - CASSRGAGSSYEQYF TGTGCCAGCAGCCGTGGTGCAGGGAGCTCCTACGAGCAGTACTTC
- TRBJ1-1 TRBV5-5 - CASSMAPLMNTEAFF TGTGCCAGCAGCATGGCCCCACTGATGAACACTGAAGCTTTCTTT
- TRBJ2-7 TRBV2 - CASSDGSYEQYF TGTGCCAGCAGTGACGGATCCTACGAGCAGTACTTC
- TRBJ1-4 TRBV19 - CASSMLGGTNEKLFF TGTGCCAGTAGTATGTTGGGCGGAACTAATGAAAAACTGTTTTTT
- TRBJ1-2 TRBV6-2/TRBV6-3 - CASSYRDYGYTF TGTGCCAGCAGTTACCGAGACTATGGCTACACCTTC
- TRBJ1-5 TRBV28 TRBD1 CASSPPGQGFGPQHF TGTGCCAGCAGTCCCCCGGGACAGGGTTTTGGGCCCCAGCATTTT
- TRBJ2-7 TRBV28 - CASRPGSPGEQYF TGTGCCAGCAGGCCCGGGAGTCCAGGGGAGCAGTACTTC
- TRBJ2-2 TRBV9 - CASSVTGNTGELFF TGTGCCAGCAGCGTGACAGGGAACACCGGGGAGCTGTTTTTT
- TRBJ2-7 TRBV28 TRBD1 CASSLGDRGDSYEQYF TGTGCCAGCAGTTTGGGGGACAGGGGAGACTCCTACGAGCAGTACTTC
- TRBJ1-5 TRBV7-8 - CASSLVRNQPQHF TGTGCCAGCAGCTTAGTACGTAATCAGCCCCAGCATTTT
- TRBJ1-3 TRBV5-6 - CASSFGQRGNTIYF TGTGCCAGCAGCTTTGGACAGCGTGGAAACACCATATATTTT
few TRBJ2-1 TRBV11-2 TRBD2 CASTGGAGGLYNEQFF TGTGCCAGCACCGGAGGGGCGGGGGGGCTGTACAATGAGCAGTTCTTC
- TRBJ2-2 TRBV7-2 TRBD2 CASSAGLAENTGELFF TGTGCCAGCAGCGCCGGACTAGCGGAGAACACCGGGGAGCTGTTTTTT
- TRBJ1-1 TRBV10-3 TRBD1 CATQRQGTEAFF TGTGCCACCCAAAGACAGGGAACTGAAGCTTTCTTT
- TRBJ1-5 TRBV27 - CASSKRPGEPQHF TGTGCCAGCAGCAAGAGGCCAGGGGAGCCCCAGCATTTT
- TRBJ1-2 TRBV6-5 TRBD1 CASRTGAGYGYTF TGTGCCAGCAGGACAGGGGCCGGCTATGGCTACACCTTC
once TRBJ2-1 TRBV4-1 - CASSQDVQGGIEQFF TGCGCCAGCAGCCAAGATGTGCAGGGGGGAATTGAGCAGTTCTTC
- TRBJ2-3 TRBV28 - CASSLRQLFTDTQYF TGTGCCAGCAGTTTACGACAGCTTTTCACAGATACGCAGTATTTT
- TRBJ1-2 TRBV30 TRBD1 CAWTHTPTGRGYTF TGTGCCTGGACACACACTCCGACAGGGCGCGGCTACACCTTC
- TRBJ2-7 TRBV12-3/TRBV12-4 - CASSLLAAHEQYF TGTGCCAGCAGTCTTCTCGCGGCCCACGAGCAGTACTTC